The T cell receptor (beta chain) described here comes from a study of CD8+ T cells in alopecia areata. Study-level background: Patients remained on tofacitinib for 6 to 18 months and then went 6 months without it. General study findings and limits: Scalp sample data also include resident alphabeta T cells from normal skin.

RNA was isolated and reverse transcribed to cDNA, the sequencing template. The method was immunoSEQ multiplex PCR; TCRdb's version includes in-frame clones alone and lacks a portion of them. The profile shows 200,000 to 250,000 clones, about 60% of them singletons. V lost 5 bases, J lost 4 bases, and 6 bases stayed unmatched. Germline V gene lookup returns CDR1 MNHEY and CDR2 SVGAGI. This CDR3 has 14 residues. In regard to this clone: Its antigen remains unidentified.

The material sequenced was CD4+ T cells sorted from blood, taken at week 0. The sequence was obtained from a human donor with alopecia areata. The rearrangement joins TRBV6-5 to TRBJ2-7; 9 bases are shared with TRBD1. The CDR3 reads CASSPGTGIYEQYF. As DNA, the CDR3 is TGTGCCAGCAGTCCCGGGACAGGGATTTACGAGCAGTACTTC.